The 30 T cell receptor beta chains below come from one sample, sequenced in a study of technical replicates of blood from several donors. Here immunoSEQ multiplex PCR was the method, and the copy in TCRdb shows in-frame clones only, minus some. This sample yields approximately 76,000 clones, of which approximately 97% are seen a single time; over 0.15% belongs to the top ten. Material for sequencing was T cells isolated from PBMCs. Receptors originate from a human donor in good health.

The V and J genes are TRBV5-1 and TRBJ1-4; no definite D call. V lost 0 bases and J lost 8, with 14 bases in between. This CDR3 has 15 residues. CDR1 is SGHRS and CDR2 is YFSETQ in the germline V gene. The CDR3 DNA is TGCGCCAGCAGCTTGGATTCCTGGACGGGGGAAAAACTGTTTTTT. It encodes CASSLDSWTGEKLFF.

The chain joins TRBV4-2 to TRBJ2-3; no clear D. This CDR3 is 12 amino acids long. V was clipped by 4 bases and J by 4 bases, with 6 bases between them. The germline V gene encodes CDR1 LGHNA and CDR2 YNFKEQ. DNA of the CDR3: TGTGCCAGCAGCCCCTCGGCAGATACGCAGTATTTT. This translates into CASSPSADTQYF.

This chain joins TRBV5-1 and TRBJ2-7; TRBD1 matches at 11 bases. V gave up 3 bases and J gave up 3 bases; unmatched junction bases: 2. Per the germline V gene, CDR1 is SGHRS and CDR2 is YFSETQ. The CDR3 spans 14 residues. The CDR3 sequence is CASSSGTGGYEQYF. The CDR3 nucleotides are TGCGCCAGCAGCTCCGGGACAGGGGGCTACGAGCAGTACTTC.

The rearrangement uses TRBV28 and TRBJ2-1, with TRBD1 matching over 10 bases. The CDR3 extends over 15 amino acids. Germline-derived CDR1 and CDR2 are MDHEN and SYDVKM. After removal of 3 bases from V and 7 bases from J, the junction contained 6 bases not matched to a gene. The CDR3 DNA reads as TGTGCCAGCAGTTTTATGGGACAGGGGTTTAATGAGCAGTTCTTC. It is translated as CASSFMGQGFNEQFF.

The V call is TRBV4-1, the J call TRBJ2-7, with TRBD1 matching over 8 bases. Trimming cost V 2 bases and J 5 bases; bases outside gene matches: 11. This CDR3 spans 16 amino acids. Germline loops: CDR1 MGHRA, CDR2 YSYEKL. In DNA, the CDR3 is TGCGCCAGCAGCCAAACGGGAACCGGACAGGGCCACGAGCAGTACTTC. Its translation is CASSQTGTGQGHEQYF.

The chain recombines TRBV11-1 with TRBJ1-1; a weak D match, TRBD1 (5 bases). The CDR3 contains 16 residues. Germline V gene lookup returns CDR1 SGHAT and CDR2 FQDESV (reference sequence). Deletions cut 1 base from V and 2 bases from J, with 14 bases between. CDR3 amino acids: CASSLVRLRANTEAFF. CDR3 coding DNA: TGTGCCAGCAGCTTAGTGCGCCTCAGGGCCAACACTGAAGCTTTCTTT. Based on the CDR3 plus reference TRBV11-1 and TRBJ1-1, the full variable domain is EAEVAQSPRYKITEKSQAVAFWCDPISGHATLYWYRQILGQGPELLVQFQDESVVDDSQLPKDRFSAERLKGVDSTLKIQPAELGDSAMYLCASSLVRLRANTEAFFGQGTRLTVV.

The J gene is TRBJ1-1, the V gene TRBV7-3; tentatively, D is TRBD1 (6 bases). The CDR3 sequence is 13 residues long. The V end was cut by 5 bases, the J end by 1 base, with 8 bases between. Germline V CDR1 and CDR2: SGHTA, FQGTGA. The DNA of the CDR3 is TGTGCCAGCAGCAGGGGACAGAACACTGAAGCTTTCTTT. It translates to CASSRGQNTEAFF. Variable domain in full (rest from reference TRBV7-3 and TRBJ1-1): GAGVSQTPSNKVTEKGKYVELRCDPISGHTALYWYRQSLGQGPEFLIYFQGTGAADDSGLPNDRFFAVRPEGSVSTLKIQRTERGDSAVYLCASSRGQNTEAFFGQGTRLTVV.

This chain uses TRBV6-1 with TRBJ1-1; D may be TRBD1 (6 bases). The CDR3 is 13 amino acids. V lost 7 bases and J lost 4, with 13 bases in between. Germline V gene lookup returns CDR1 MNHNS and CDR2 SASEGT. This CDR3 reads CASTLTGGTEAFF. CDR3 coding DNA: TGTGCCAGCACCCTGACAGGTGGCACTGAAGCTTTCTTT.

J is TRBJ1-2 and V is TRBV5-6; TRBD1 is a possible D gene (5 bases). The CDR3 is 14 residues long. The V gene's germline CDR1 is SGHDT and CDR2 YYEEEE. V was trimmed by 4 bases and J by 4 bases, leaving 14 bases between them. The CDR3 DNA reads as TGTGCCAGCAGCGCCAGGGTCTGGTTCTATGGCTACACCTTC. Translation: CASSARVWFYGYTF.

With respect to this clone: At one boundary the junction diverges from the germline segment, which might be a read error. Other nucleotide sequences from this sample produce the same CDR3. This chain joins TRBV29-1 and TRBJ1-1, with D possibly matching TRBD1 (5 bases). The CDR3 sequence is 13 residues long. Germline CDR1 and CDR2: SQVTM and ANQGSEA. In DNA form, the CDR3 reads TGCAGCGTCCAATGGGGGGTGAACACTGAAGCCTTCTTT. Its translation is CSVQWGVNTEAFF. The full variable domain, with the rest looked up from reference TRBV29-1 and TRBJ1-1, is SAVISQKPSRDICQRGTSLTIQCQVDSQVTMMFWYRQQPGQSLTLIATANQGSEATYESGFVIDKFPISRPNLTFSTLTVSNMSPEDSSIYLCSVQWGVNTEAFFGQGTRLTVV.

V is TRBV29-1 and J is TRBJ1-4; D might be TRBD1 (5 bases). This CDR3 region has 14 residues. V dropped 6 bases and J dropped 8 bases, with 19 bases sitting between them. Looked up from germline, CDR1 is SQVTM and CDR2 is ANQGSEA. The CDR3 protein is CSVRQPQSAEKLFF. The DNA for the CDR3 is TGCAGCGTCCGACAGCCGCAATCCGCGGAAAAACTGTTTTTT.

The chain joins TRBV11-2 to TRBJ2-7; D perhaps matches TRBD1 (5 bases). Trimming removed 5 bases at V and 4 bases at J, with 21 bases between. Germline assignment: CDR1 SGHAT and CDR2 FQNNGV. CDR3 size: 16 residues. The CDR3: CASSPGRTSPRYEQYF. In DNA form, the CDR3 reads TGTGCCAGCAGCCCCGGACGGACATCACCCCGGTACGAGCAGTACTTC. Filled out from reference TRBV11-2 and TRBJ2-7, the complete variable domain reads EAGVAQSPRYKIIEKRQSVAFWCNPISGHATLYWYQQILGQGPKLLIQFQNNGVVDDSQLPKDRFSAERLKGVDSTLKIQPAKLEDSAVYLCASSPGRTSPRYEQYFGPGTRLTVT.

This chain connects TRBV6-6 to TRBJ1-4; the D gene is possibly TRBD1 (5 bases). The germline CDR1 and CDR2 sequences are MNHNY and SVGAGI (reference sequence). There are 15 residues in the CDR3. The germline V and J ends were trimmed by 5 bases and 8 bases, with 18 bases remaining between them. The CDR3 sequence is CASSARGAVEEKLFF. DNA of the CDR3: TGTGCCAGCAGTGCGCGCGGGGCGGTCGAAGAAAAACTGTTTTTT.

The rearrangement links TRBV28 to TRBJ2-7; maybe TRBD1 (6 bases). The V gene lost 4 bases and the J gene lost 3 bases, with 16 bases spanning the gap. Looked up from germline, CDR1 is MDHEN and CDR2 is SYDVKM. This CDR3 has 15 residues. As DNA, the CDR3 is TGTGCCAGCAGTTACACTGACAGGACAAACTACGAGCAGTACTTC. Translating it yields CASSYTDRTNYEQYF.

The V call is TRBV6-5, the J call TRBJ2-7; D may be TRBD2 (5 bases). V was shortened by 6 bases and J by 6 bases, with 9 bases between the two germline ends. The CDR3 has 11 residues. Germline V lookup: CDR1 MNHEY, CDR2 SVGAGI. CDR3 nucleotides: TGTGCCAGCAGGACGGGAAGCGAGCAGTACTTC. Translation gives CASRTGSEQYF.

V is TRBV5-6 and J is TRBJ1-3; D might be TRBD1 (6 bases). The CDR3 is made up of 15 amino acids. The germline V gene has CDR1 SGHDT and CDR2 YYEEEE. Trimming took 4 bases from V and 2 from J, leaving 13 bases between them. The CDR3 sequence is CASSQTGKPGNTIYF. CDR3 bases: TGTGCCAGCAGCCAAACAGGGAAACCTGGAAACACCATATATTTT.

The gene calls are TRBV28 and TRBJ2-5, with TRBD2 matching 7 bases. In germline, CDR1 is MDHEN, CDR2 SYDVKM. V shed 3 bases and J 2 bases; nucleotides not matched to a gene: 15. There are 18 residues in the CDR3. CDR3 in DNA: TGTGCCAGCAGTTTTTTTTTGCCCATGGCGGGGGATCAAGAGACCCAGTACTTC. This sequence encodes CASSFFLPMAGDQETQYF.

This clone was picked up one time. Here the CDR3 reads CASALDRAETQYF. CDR3 in DNA: TGTGCTAGTGCCTTGGACAGGGCTGAGACCCAGTACTTC. The chain joins TRBV12-5 to TRBJ2-5; 8 bases fit TRBD1. Germline V gene lookup returns CDR1 LGHNT and CDR2 FRNRAP. This CDR3 spans 13 amino acids. Trimming took 7 bases from V and 5 from J; bases not matched to a gene: 6. Full variable domain (remainder filled in from reference TRBV12-5 and TRBJ2-5): DARVTQTPRHKVTEMGQEVTMRCQPILGHNTVFWYRQTMMQGLELLAYFRNRAPLDDSGMPKDRFSAEMPDATLATLKIQPSEPRDSAVYFCASALDRAETQYFGPGTRLLVL.

This chain joins TRBV19 and TRBJ2-7; TRBD1 matches at 9 bases. Per germline, CDR1 LNHDA and CDR2 SQIVND (reference sequence). The J segment lost 3 bases and the V segment lost 4 bases, leaving 7 bases of the junction unmatched. The CDR3 totals 15 residues. The CDR3 here is CASSTSGTGLYEQYF. The CDR3 DNA reads TGTGCCAGTAGTACTTCCGGGACAGGGCTCTACGAGCAGTACTTC.

The chain links TRBV4-1 to TRBJ2-7; 7 nucleotides agree with TRBD1. Germline CDR1 is MGHRA and CDR2 is YSYEKL. Trimming removed 1 base from V and 6 bases from J; junction bases left unmatched: 6. The CDR3 totals 14 residues. The chain's CDR3 is CASSQGRGQREQYF. CDR3 coding DNA: TGCGCCAGCAGCCAAGGAAGGGGGCAACGCGAGCAGTACTTC.

The chain recombines TRBV4-2 with TRBJ2-5; 13 positions match TRBD2. The junction had 17 bases not matched to a gene; V was cut back by 0 bases and J by 7 bases. CDR3 length: 20 amino acids. Germline CDR1 reads LGHNA; CDR2 reads YNFKEQ. The CDR3, as DNA: TGTGCCAGCAGCCAAGAACCCACGGGACTAGCGGGACCCACCACCGGGACCCAGTACTTC. Translating it yields CASSQEPTGLAGPTTGTQYF.

The chain has TRBV2 and TRBJ2-1; 9 bases align to TRBD2. From germline, CDR1 is SNHLY and CDR2 FYNNEI. With V trimmed by 3 bases and J by 6 bases, 6 bases remained unmatched. The CDR3 runs 15 residues. CDR3 DNA sequence: TGTGCCAGCAGTGAGGGACTAGCTACCCCCAATGAGCAGTTCTTC. Its translation: CASSEGLATPNEQFF.

The rearrangement uses TRBV6-1 and TRBJ2-2, with 14 bases fitting TRBD2. The CDR3 runs to 19 residues. Unmatched junction bases numbered 11, after V lost 4 bases and J lost 4 bases. CDR1 is MNHNS, CDR2 SASEGT, per germline. The CDR3 loop reads CASSALGLAGERVTGELFF. Written as DNA, the CDR3 is TGTGCCAGCAGTGCCCTGGGACTAGCGGGGGAGCGGGTCACCGGGGAGCTGTTTTTT.

This clone was detected once. J is TRBJ2-2 and V is TRBV5-1; TRBD2 matches at 8 bases. CDR1 and CDR2 (germline): SGHRS, YFSETQ. With V trimmed by 4 bases and J by 2 bases, 13 bases remained unmatched. The CDR3 has 18 residues. CDR3 coding DNA: TGCGCCAGCAGCCTCGTGCCGGTCAGCGGGGGCAACACCGGGGAGCTGTTTTTT. It is translated as CASSLVPVSGGNTGELFF.

The CDR3 nucleotides are TGTGCCAGCAGTTCCCGGGGGTTAAAGACGCAGTATTTT. Translation: CASSSRGLKTQYF. The J gene is TRBJ2-3, the V gene TRBV6-5, with D tentatively TRBD2 (6 bases). V lost 4 bases and J lost 9, with 14 bases in between. The CDR3 contains 13 residues. In germline, CDR1 is MNHEY, CDR2 SVGAGI.

The chain joins TRBV7-4 to TRBJ1-2; D possibly corresponds to TRBD1 (6 bases). The CDR3 totals 20 residues. Germline V gene sequence: CDR1 SGHVT, CDR2 SQSDAQ. Trimming cost V 0 bases and J 8 bases, with 31 bases left between them. This CDR3 reads CASSLAVISGQSIGLQGYTF. The CDR3 DNA is TGTGCCAGCAGCTTAGCGGTTATTTCGGGACAAAGCATCGGATTGCAGGGCTACACCTTC.

In its sample, this clone was seen once. The rearrangement joins TRBV6-1 to TRBJ1-1, with a tentative D call TRBD1 (6 bases). V dropped 2 bases and J dropped 3 bases, with 13 bases sitting between them. The germline CDR1 and CDR2 sequences are MNHNS and SASEGT. This CDR3 contains 15 residues. Written as DNA, the CDR3 is TGTGCCAGCAGTGAATTAAGGTCAGGGGACACTGAAGCTTTCTTT. Amino acid sequence: CASSELRSGDTEAFF.

The CDR3 DNA reads as TGTGCCAGCTCACCGTCAGGAAACTTCCCTGAAGCTTTCTTT. Encoded protein: CASSPSGNFPEAFF. V and J are TRBV18 and TRBJ1-1; D uncertain. The V gene lost 3 bases and the J gene lost 6 bases, with 14 bases spanning the gap. Germline CDR1 reads KGHSH; CDR2 reads LQKENI. The CDR3 runs 14 residues.

The chain couples TRBV6-5 to TRBJ1-2, with 7 nucleotides matching TRBD1. CDR1 is MNHEY, CDR2 SVGAGI, per germline. The CDR3 contains 15 residues. J was trimmed by 7 bases and V by 5 bases; bases with no gene match: 13. The CDR3 DNA sequence: TGTGCCAGCAGTCAGGGACCAAGGGGGCGATCTGGCTACACCTTC. Translation: CASSQGPRGRSGYTF.

CDR3 coding DNA: TGTGCCAGCAGCTGGACAGGGGGCTCTGGGGCCAACGTCCTGACTTTC. It is translated as CASSWTGGSGANVLTF. The chain combines TRBV7-9 with TRBJ2-6, with 10 bases matching TRBD1. V dropped 4 bases and J dropped 0; count of bases not matched to a gene: 0. The CDR3 covers 16 residues. The germline V gene has CDR1 SEHNR and CDR2 FQNEAQ (reference sequence).